This passage covers 22 T cell receptor beta chains from one sample sequenced in a study of T cell repertoires in cytomegalovirus infection. MiXCR was run by TCRdb on the reads, yielding one entry per CDR3 protein. Of about 160,000 distinct CDR3 sequences detected, 15% to 20% appear once; the ten largest clones hold around 20%. Sequenced material: CD8+ T cells from PBMCs. The receptors shown here come from a human donor in good health (CMV status not recorded). Some clones in this sample may be carry-over from other donors' samples.

The V call is TRBV7-2, the J call TRBJ1-1; D remains unclear. The CDR3 is made up of 15 amino acids. Trimming took off 1 base at V and 1 base at J, with 10 bases between the two ends. Germline values: CDR1 SGHTA, CDR2 FQGNSA. CDR3 coding DNA: TGTGCCAGCAGCTTAGTTGCGGGAGGGAACACTGAAGCTTTCTTT. Translating gives CASSLVAGGNTEAFF.

The V and J genes are TRBV14 and TRBJ2-5; TRBD2 aligns across 12 bases. The trim removed 1 base at V and 4 bases at J, leaving 7 bases unmatched. Germline assignment: CDR1 SGHDN and CDR2 FVKESK. The CDR3 extends over 17 amino acids. The CDR3 DNA follows: TGTGCCAGCAGCCAAGGAGGACTAGCGGGATCGAGAGAGACCCAGTACTTC. It translates to CASSQGGLAGSRETQYF.

This sequence joins TRBV28 and TRBJ1-2; 8 bases agree with TRBD1. CDR3 length: 12 amino acids. With 6 bases clipped from V and 4 bases from J, the junction kept 1 base outside the gene matches. Germline V gives CDR1 MDHEN, CDR2 SYDVKM. The CDR3 reads CASRQGGYGYTF. The CDR3 DNA follows: TGTGCCAGCAGACAGGGGGGCTATGGCTACACCTTC.

This chain links TRBV7-9 with TRBJ2-1; 8 nucleotides align to TRBD1. Germline CDR1 SEHNR, CDR2 FQNEAQ (reference sequence). The length of the CDR3 is 16 residues. The ends lost 5 bases at V and 3 bases at J; junction bases unmatched: 9. As DNA, the CDR3 is TGTGCCAGCAGCGCCTCCGGGACAGGAGACTACAATGAGCAGTTCTTC. This gives the protein CASSASGTGDYNEQFF.

This clonotype has only a few counts. The chain joins TRBV23-1 to TRBJ2-4, with a weak D call TRBD2 (7 bases). TRBV23-1 qualifies as an ORF whose function is uncertain. V gave up 0 bases and J gave up 8 bases, with 14 bases separating them. The CDR3 is made up of 15 amino acids. CDR3 nucleotide sequence: TGCGCCAGCAGTCAATCGGCCAGGGGAGGGTACATTCAGTACTTC. Its protein is CASSQSARGGYIQYF.

At least ten counts were recorded for this clonotype. This rearrangement joins TRBV7-2 to TRBJ2-1; 10 bases agree with TRBD2. Looked up from germline, CDR1 is SGHTA and CDR2 is FQGNSA. With V trimmed by 1 base and J by 8 bases, 2 bases remained unmatched. The CDR3 spans 14 residues. The CDR3 coding sequence is TGTGCCAGCAGCTTAGGGGGACTAGCGTATGAGCAGTTCTTC. The encoded protein is CASSLGGLAYEQFF.

The chain has TRBV20-1 and TRBJ2-7, with 9 positions matching TRBD2. The CDR3 is 17 residues long. The germline gives CDR1 DFQATT, CDR2 SNEGSKA (reference sequence). With 6 bases clipped from V and 3 bases from J, the junction kept 18 bases outside the gene matches. The CDR3 nucleotides are TGCAGTGCCAGACCCCAGCGAGCGGGGGGCTCGAACTACGAGCAGTACTTC. Its translation: CSARPQRAGGSNYEQYF.

The chain recombines TRBV29-1 with TRBJ2-1, with a tentative D call TRBD1 (5 bases). Germline CDR1 is SQVTM and CDR2 is ANQGSEA. This CDR3 comprises 14 residues. V lost 3 bases and J lost 4, with 13 bases in between. The CDR3 protein is CSVEGIQVYNEQFF. The CDR3 DNA reads TGCAGCGTTGAGGGAATACAGGTATACAATGAGCAGTTCTTC.

The CDR3 sequence: CASSLRDRGPYEQYF. CDR3 coding DNA: TGTGCCAGCAGTTTAAGGGACAGGGGGCCCTACGAGCAGTACTTC. This chain joins TRBV28 and TRBJ2-7, with TRBD1 identical over 12 bases. The ends lost 2 bases at V and 2 bases at J; junction bases unmatched: 1. The germline CDR1 and CDR2 sequences are MDHEN and SYDVKM. CDR3 size: 15 residues.

V usage is TRBV20-1 and J usage is TRBJ2-7; D gene unclear. The ends were cut back, 5 bases at V and 0 bases at J, with 17 bases in the middle. The germline gives CDR1 DFQATT, CDR2 SNEGSKA (reference sequence). This CDR3 region has 15 residues. The chain's CDR3 is CSAQGFGLYSYEQYF. The CDR3 DNA is TGCAGTGCTCAAGGCTTCGGGCTGTACTCCTACGAGCAGTACTTC.

The gene calls are TRBV28 and TRBJ2-3; D is possibly TRBD1 or TRBD2 (5 bases each). The germline CDR1 and CDR2 sequences are MDHEN and SYDVKM. The CDR3 has 15 amino acids. The V end was cut by 5 bases, the J end by 4 bases, with 16 bases between. CDR3 nucleotide sequence: TGTGCCAGCAGTGCCGGGACCGCCAACGCAGATACGCAGTATTTT. Translating it yields CASSAGTANADTQYF.

This clonotype was found many times. The chain is built from TRBV7-6 and TRBJ2-1, with a weak D call TRBD1 (5 bases). The V and J ends lost 2 bases and 5 bases respectively, with 7 bases between them. CDR3 size: 13 residues. The germline V gene encodes CDR1 SGHVS and CDR2 FNYEAQ. The DNA for the CDR3 is TGTGCCAGCAGCTTAAACAGGCACAATGAGCAGTTCTTC. This translates into CASSLNRHNEQFF.

This clonotype was detected only a few times. This chain links TRBV7-2 with TRBJ1-5; D is ambiguous. The CDR3 runs to 14 residues. Trimming left V 1 base short and J 1 base short, with 5 bases between. Germline CDR1 is SGHTA and CDR2 is FQGNSA. The CDR3 bases are TGTGCCAGCAGCTTAGAGAGCAGCAATCAGCCCCAGCATTTT. It codes for CASSLESSNQPQHF.

This clonotype was seen a handful of times. The genes are TRBV20-1 and TRBJ2-7, with 8 bases matching TRBD2. Germline V gives CDR1 DFQATT, CDR2 SNEGSKA (reference sequence). This CDR3 region has 15 residues. V lost 2 bases and J lost 3; bases outside the gene matches: 9. The CDR3 spells CSARKRTSSGYEQYF. The CDR3 DNA sequence: TGCAGTGCTAGAAAGAGGACTAGCTCTGGCTACGAGCAGTACTTC.

The table lists this clonotype with many counts. J is TRBJ1-1 and V is TRBV5-6; D uncertain. The germline gives CDR1 SGHDT, CDR2 YYEEEE. The CDR3 is 15 residues long. Trimming left V 5 bases short and J 1 base short, with 15 bases between. The CDR3 DNA is TGTGCCAGCAGTGTCGTGTGGGCTACGAACACTGAAGCTTTCTTT. Protein: CASSVVWATNTEAFF.

This clonotype was found a few times. The chain joins TRBV12-3 or TRBV12-4 to TRBJ2-7; the match to TRBD1 covers 9 bases. The V gene end was trimmed by 5 bases and the J gene end by 5 bases; junction bases not matched to a gene: 10. The CDR3 is 15 residues long. CDR3 amino acids: CASSARTGQGDEQYF. The CDR3 DNA sequence: TGTGCCAGCAGTGCCCGAACGGGACAGGGTGACGAGCAGTACTTC.

The genes are TRBV28 and TRBJ2-5; D perhaps matches TRBD1 (7 bases). V shed 4 bases and J shed 2 bases, with 20 bases lying between them. The germline CDR1 and CDR2 sequences are MDHEN and SYDVKM. This CDR3 contains 17 residues. The CDR3 nucleotides read TGTGCCAGCAGTTCCGCCAGGGGGGACAGATTACAAGAGACCCAGTACTTC. Protein sequence: CASSSARGDRLQETQYF.

This clonotype has a count of ten or more. The CDR3 region is CASSATGSHSGANVLTF. As DNA, the CDR3 is TGTGCCAGCAGTGCTACCGGGAGCCACTCTGGGGCCAACGTCCTGACTTTC. This chain links TRBV6-1 with TRBJ2-6; a possible D gene is TRBD2 (6 bases). CDR1 MNHNS and CDR2 SASEGT come from the germline V gene. This CDR3 is 17 amino acids long. With 4 bases removed from V and 0 bases from J, the gap between germline ends came to 13 bases.

The chain combines TRBV7-2 with TRBJ2-5; D remains ambiguous. Trimming pared 4 bases from V and 2 bases from J, leaving 8 bases between. Germline V gene sequence: CDR1 SGHTA, CDR2 FQGNSA. The CDR3 is made up of 13 amino acids. CDR3 loop: CASSWTYQETQYF. CDR3 DNA sequence: TGTGCCAGCAGCTGGACGTATCAAGAGACCCAGTACTTC.

This sequence joins TRBV20-1 and TRBJ2-3; no definite D call. V was pared by 1 base and J by 4 bases, with 15 bases between. Germline assignment: CDR1 DFQATT and CDR2 SNEGSKA (reference sequence). CDR3 length: 15 residues. DNA for the CDR3: TGCAGTGCTAGAGTAGAAGATTCGGCCGCAGATACGCAGTATTTT. Translation gives CSARVEDSAADTQYF.

Only a few counts were recorded for this clonotype. V is TRBV14 and J is TRBJ2-7; D gene ambiguous. The CDR3 is 11 residues long. The V end was cut by 1 base, the J end by 7 bases, with 5 bases between. CDR1 is SGHDN and CDR2 is FVKESK in the germline V gene. The CDR3, as DNA: TGTGCCAGCAGCCAAGGTAGAGAGCAGTACTTC. This codes for CASSQGREQYF.

This clonotype showed up just a few times. The V call is TRBV5-1, the J call TRBJ2-7; 8 nucleotides line up with TRBD2. After removal of 3 bases from V and 8 bases from J, the junction contained 10 bases not matched to a gene. This CDR3 spans 14 amino acids. Per germline, CDR1 SGHRS and CDR2 YFSETQ. The CDR3 DNA follows: TGCGCCAGCAGCTCTACCAACAAGCGGGAGCAGCAGTACTTC. Protein product: CASSSTNKREQQYF.